The present T cell receptor beta chain was sequenced within a study of tumor-infiltrating lymphocytes in primary liver carcinoma. The researchers produced TCR beta cDNA from 400 to 650 ng total RNA with a constant-region primer. Researchers made the TCR beta libraries by running three nested multiplex PCR rounds with slightly modified ARM-PCR. Forward primers for TRBV1-TRBV30 and a C-beta reverse primer served the first two PCR rounds, at approximately 10 cycles each. TCRdb re-derived calls from the multiplex PCR reads in MiXCR, one entry per CDR3 protein. The table lists 75,000 to 80,000 distinct CDR3 sequences, roughly 69% of them singletons. This clonotype was recorded once. This CDR3 fails to terminate in the conserved phenylalanine or tryptophan, so it likely reflects a read error. The germline V gene encodes CDR1 MNHEY and CDR2 SVGEGT. V gave up 2 bases and J gave up 6 bases, with 22 bases separating them. There are 17 residues in the CDR3.

The study co-extracted DNA and RNA from 20-30 mg of unsorted bulk tissue. Material for sequencing was tumor-adjacent normal liver tissue. The chain uses TRBV6-2 or TRBV6-3 and TRBJ1-1, with D hard to call. The sequence came from a man aged 40-50 years with primary liver carcinoma and hepatitis B virus infection. The CDR3 is CASSYPPAGRLNAEAFI. The CDR3 region has the DNA TGTGCCAGCAGTTACCCTCCTGCGGGCAGACTTAACGCTGAAGCTTTCATT.